The rows below give T cell receptor beta chains drawn from one sample of a study of blood T cell repertoires in COVID-19. This table comes from immunoSEQ multiplex PCR, and its TCRdb copy is limited to in-frame clones, with some not included. The table records fewer than 200,000 clones, more than 70% of them present only once. What was sequenced was PBMCs or T cells enriched from blood (not recorded which). The receptors stem from a woman between 50 and 59 years old in a cohort exposed to, infected with or recovered from COVID-19 (not recorded which). Both conserved end residues are part of each CDR3. A D gene is named only where the DNA matches it firmly. Expanded clones get a size class; other rows say once, few or many, or leave the size out.

j_call: TRBJ1-1
v_call: TRBV6-4
clone_size: once
d_call: NA
cdr3_aa: CASRATGNTEAFF
cdr3_nt: TGTGCCAGCAGAGCGACGGGGAACACTGAAGCTTTCTTT

j_call: TRBJ2-3
v_call: TRBV21-1
clone_size: NA
d_call: NA
cdr3_aa: CASTPRELYTDTQYF
cdr3_nt: TGTGCCAGCACTCCTCGGGAATTATACACAGATACGCAGTATTTT

j_call: TRBJ2-1
v_call: TRBV28
clone_size: NA
d_call: NA
cdr3_aa: CASSAPGQLNEQFF
cdr3_nt: TGTGCCAGCAGTGCGCCGGGACAACTCAATGAGCAGTTCTTC

j_call: TRBJ1-6
v_call: TRBV10-3
clone_size: NA
d_call: NA
cdr3_aa: CAISEEGGNSPLHF
cdr3_nt: TGTGCCATCAGTGAAGAGGGCGGAAATTCACCCCTCCACTTT

j_call: TRBJ1-3
v_call: TRBV4-2
clone_size: NA
d_call: NA
cdr3_aa: CASSQGGGAGGGNTIYF
cdr3_nt: TGTGCCAGCAGCCAAGGTGGAGGCGCCGGGGGGGGAAACACCATATATTTT

j_call: TRBJ1-4
v_call: TRBV7-8
clone_size: NA
d_call: NA
cdr3_aa: CASSYRGTTNEKLFF
cdr3_nt: TGTGCCAGCAGTTACCGAGGGACAACTAATGAAAAACTGTTTTTT

j_call: TRBJ2-7
v_call: TRBV7-3
clone_size: NA
d_call: TRBD1
cdr3_aa: CASSLSTGGYEQYF
cdr3_nt: TGTGCCAGCAGCTTAAGTACAGGGGGCTACGAGCAGTACTTC

j_call: TRBJ1-5
v_call: TRBV28
clone_size: NA
d_call: NA
cdr3_aa: CASSPDSRLNQPQHF
cdr3_nt: TGTGCCAGCAGTCCGGACAGTAGACTGAATCAGCCCCAGCATTTT

j_call: TRBJ2-3
v_call: TRBV11-3
clone_size: once
d_call: TRBD2
cdr3_aa: CASSVGLAVSTDTQYF
cdr3_nt: TGTGCCAGCAGCGTCGGACTAGCGGTTAGCACAGATACGCAGTATTTT

j_call: TRBJ1-1
v_call: TRBV19
clone_size: NA
d_call: NA
cdr3_aa: CASSIDTSRTEAFF
cdr3_nt: TGTGCCAGTAGTATAGACACCTCCCGGACTGAAGCTTTCTTT

j_call: TRBJ1-4
v_call: TRBV28
clone_size: NA
d_call: TRBD1
cdr3_aa: CASTPTGSNEKLFF
cdr3_nt: TGTGCCAGCACCCCGACAGGGTCGAATGAAAAACTGTTTTTT